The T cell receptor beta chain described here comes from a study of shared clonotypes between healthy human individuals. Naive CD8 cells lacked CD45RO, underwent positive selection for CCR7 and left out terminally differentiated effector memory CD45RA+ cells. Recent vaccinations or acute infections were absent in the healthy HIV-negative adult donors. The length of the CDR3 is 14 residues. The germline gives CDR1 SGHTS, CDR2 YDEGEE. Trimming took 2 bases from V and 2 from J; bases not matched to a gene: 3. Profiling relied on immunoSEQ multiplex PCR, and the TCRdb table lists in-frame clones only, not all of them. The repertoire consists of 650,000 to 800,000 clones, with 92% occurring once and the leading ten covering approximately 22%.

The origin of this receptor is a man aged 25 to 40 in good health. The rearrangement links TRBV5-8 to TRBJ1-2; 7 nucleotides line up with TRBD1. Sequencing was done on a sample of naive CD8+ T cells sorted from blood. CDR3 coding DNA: TGTGCCAGCAGCTTTCGACAGGGAAACTATGGCTACACCTTC. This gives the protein CASSFRQGNYGYTF. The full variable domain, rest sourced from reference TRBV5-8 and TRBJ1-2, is EAGVTQSPTHLIKTRGQQATLRCSPISGHTSVYWYQQALGLGLQFLLWYDEGEERNRGNFPPRFSGRQFPNYSSELNVNALELEDSALYLCASSFRQGNYGYTFGSGTRLTVV.